The subject of this entry is one TCR beta chain. The antigen is undetermined. V lost 2 bases and J 7 bases, leaving 6 bases between the germline ends. Germline loops: CDR1 MNHNY, CDR2 SVGAGI (reference sequence). The CDR3 sequence is 11 residues long. Blood sampling was done at baseline, cycle 4 day 1, and cycle 7 day 1. The data derive from a study of OX40 agonist ivuxolimab in advanced cancers. Libraries were prepared by immunoSEQ multiplex PCR; TCRdb keeps only in-frame clonotypes and omits some of them. The profile shows 20,000 to 25,000 clones, around four fifths of them singletons. Study-wide results and limits: Nonresponders included some who also had low normalized T-cell clonal expansion. At doses 0.1 to 3.0 mg/kg, CD4+ and CD8+ clones expanded. The study did not work out the antigen specificity of the expanded peripheral T cells.

The sequence derives from an adult with an advanced solid tumor such as melanoma, head and neck, liver or kidney cancer. The rearrangement links TRBV6-6 to TRBJ2-7; D ambiguous. Material: CD4+ or CD8+ T cells sorted from blood, obtained in a trial of the OX40 agonist ivuxolimab. This chain's CDR3 is CASSYMAEQYF. For the CDR3, the DNA is TGTGCCAGCAGTTACATGGCGGAGCAGTACTTC.